Here is one T cell receptor (beta chain) with its context. Its antigen is as yet unknown. This entry comes from a study of T-cell memory formation after mild COVID-19. Whole-study findings and limits: The pre-infection memory compartment contained some responding clones, suggesting cross-reactive memory joined. From day 15 to 85, contracting clones were balanced between CD4 and CD8, whereas later expanders leaned toward CD4+.

Each CDR3 protein gets one entry after TCRdb re-called the 5' RACE reads with MiXCR. The table records 300,000 to 400,000 distinct CDR3 sequences, 25% to 30% of them present only once. Germline V gives CDR1 SGHAT, CDR2 FQNNGV. The CDR3 extends over 15 amino acids. V was pared by 6 bases and J by 0 bases, with 14 bases between. This sequence was found in an adult woman who had mild COVID-19 (a few samples of this study predate the infection). Cell type and time point are not known. The V gene is TRBV11-2, the J gene TRBJ1-1; no clear D gene. The source material was PBMCs or a T cell subset sorted from them (not recorded which). CDR3 protein: CASSFYGVMNTEAFF. CDR3 nucleotide sequence: TGTGCCAGCAGTTTTTACGGGGTCATGAACACTGAAGCTTTCTTT.